Below are 25 T cell receptor beta chains sequenced from a single sample in a study of blood T cell repertoires in COVID-19 (dated by TCRdb to 2018 to 2021). Libraries were prepared through the immunoSEQ multiplex PCR assay. In its TCRdb copy, this immuneACCESS table keeps in-frame sequences only and misses some clones. Where compared with another copy, unresolved V genes explain less than half of these, and the others have no known cause. Across this sample there are 200,000 or so clones, with more than 70% seen only once. The biggest ten clones account for 15% to 20% of the sample. Sample: peripheral blood. The receptors derive from a man aged 45 to 65 with COVID-19, enrolled during active disease.

The V call is TRBV6-2 or TRBV6-3, the J call TRBJ2-7; 9 bases are a match to TRBD1. CDR1 MNHEY and CDR2 SVGEGT come from the germline V gene. The CDR3 has 14 residues. Trimming cost V 6 bases and J 1 base; bases outside gene matches: 4. CDR3 residues: CASSGQGYSYEQYF. The CDR3 DNA sequence: TGTGCCAGCAGCGGACAGGGGTATTCCTACGAGCAGTACTTC.

This rearrangement joins TRBV2 to TRBJ2-7; D is uncertain. CDR3 length: 15 amino acids. V shed 0 bases and J shed 4 bases, with 13 bases lying between them. Germline V CDR1 and CDR2: SNHLY, FYNNEI. In DNA form, the CDR3 reads TGTGCCAGCAGTGAAGCGCCGGGTTACGGGTACGAGCAGTACTTC. Residues: CASSEAPGYGYEQYF.

The chain joins TRBV28 to TRBJ2-1; 10 nucleotides line up with TRBD2. V shed 3 bases and J 10 bases; nucleotides not matched to a gene: 15. This CDR3 comprises 17 residues. Germline values: CDR1 MDHEN, CDR2 SYDVKM. CDR3: CASSLSRASGRGQEQFF. CDR3 nucleotides: TGTGCCAGCAGTTTGAGTAGGGCTAGCGGGAGAGGCCAGGAGCAGTTCTTC.

This clone occurred once. The rearrangement uses TRBV19 and TRBJ2-5; a possible D gene is TRBD2 (6 bases). The CDR3 loop spans 14 amino acids. Trimming cost V 4 bases and J 7 bases, with 16 bases left between them. The germline gives CDR1 LNHDA, CDR2 SQIVND (reference sequence). The CDR3 region is CASSTSGPPGTQYF. The CDR3 DNA sequence: TGTGCCAGTAGTACCAGCGGGCCACCCGGGACCCAGTACTTC.

The chain couples TRBV6-6 to TRBJ1-4, with 8 bases that match TRBD1. CDR1 and CDR2 (germline): MNHNY, SVGAGI (reference sequence). V lost 2 bases and J lost 10; bases outside the gene matches: 9. The CDR3 loop spans 15 amino acids. The CDR3 reads CASSYTDREVGKLFF. The CDR3 bases are TGTGCCAGCAGTTACACGGACAGGGAGGTTGGAAAACTGTTTTTT.

There are many counts of this clone. The rearrangement joins TRBV12-5 to TRBJ2-7, with a tentative D call TRBD2 (6 bases). The V end lost 0 bases, the J end lost 2 bases, and 14 bases lay between the germline ends. The length of the CDR3 is 16 residues. Germline loops: CDR1 LGHNT, CDR2 FRNRAP. Here the CDR3 DNA reads TGTGCTAGTGGTTTGGTACTTGGGACTGGTACCTACGAGCAGTACTTC. This gives the protein CASGLVLGTGTYEQYF.

This sequence joins TRBV28 and TRBJ2-4; 10 nucleotides line up with TRBD2. V lost 5 bases and J lost 3; bases outside the gene matches: 16. The CDR3 is 19 residues long. Germline assignment: CDR1 MDHEN and CDR2 SYDVKM. CDR3 nucleotides: TGTGCCAGCAGTCAAGGGACCGTTAGCGGGGGGAGGGTCAAAAACATTCAGTACTTC. Encoded protein: CASSQGTVSGGRVKNIQYF.

The rearrangement uses TRBV2 and TRBJ2-7; D is possibly TRBD2 (6 bases). This CDR3 has 13 amino acids. The germline CDR1 and CDR2 sequences are SNHLY and FYNNEI. Trimming stripped 7 bases from V and 6 bases from J, with 16 bases between. DNA for the CDR3: TGTGCCAGCAAAAGGGAGGTACCGGGCGAGCAGTACTTC. This codes for CASKREVPGEQYF.

This clone showed up just once. The rearrangement links TRBV19 to TRBJ2-2; possible D gene TRBD2, 5 bases. Per germline, CDR1 LNHDA and CDR2 SQIVND (reference sequence). Deletions cut 7 bases from V and 3 bases from J, with 12 bases between. CDR3 length: 14 residues. Here the CDR3 DNA reads TGTGCCAGTAATGGCTGGCGGGACACCGGGGAGCTGTTTTTT. Its translation: CASNGWRDTGELFF.

The chain uses TRBV7-8 and TRBJ2-7; TRBD1 aligns across 8 bases. With 3 bases clipped from V and 5 bases from J, the junction kept 6 bases outside the gene matches. The CDR3 has 14 amino acids. Germline V gene data show CDR1 as SGHVS and CDR2 as FQNEAQ. The CDR3, as DNA: TGTGCCAGCAGCTTCGACCGACAGGGGAACGAGCAGTACTTC. Translation: CASSFDRQGNEQYF.

The J gene is TRBJ1-2, the V gene TRBV6-5; 7 bases are shared with TRBD1. The CDR3 has 12 amino acids. Germline CDR1 MNHEY, CDR2 SVGAGI. V was pared by 6 bases and J by 7 bases, with 5 bases of the junction left unmatched. The DNA of the CDR3 is TGTGCCAGCAGGGGACAGTCCATTGGCTACACCTTC. As protein: CASRGQSIGYTF.

The chain is built from TRBV7-9 and TRBJ1-1; D is uncertain. The CDR3 covers 14 residues. V dropped 6 bases and J dropped 6 bases, with 17 bases sitting between them. Germline CDR1 reads SEHNR; CDR2 reads FQNEAQ (reference sequence). In DNA form, the CDR3 reads TGTGCCAGCAGTATTGCGTCCCGCGATTCTGAAGCTTTCTTT. Protein: CASSIASRDSEAFF.

This chain uses TRBV11-2 with TRBJ1-5; the match to TRBD1 covers 7 bases. The germline CDR1 and CDR2 sequences are SGHAT and FQNNGV. CDR3 size: 17 residues. J lost 6 bases, V lost 1 base, and 12 bases had no gene match. CDR3 sequence reads: CASSLGRVGGGGQPQHF. In nucleotides, the CDR3 is TGTGCCAGCAGCTTAGGCAGGGTAGGGGGCGGCGGTCAGCCCCAGCATTTT.

This clone was recorded once. Other DNA sequences in the sample encode the same CDR3. This rearrangement joins TRBV9 to TRBJ2-7, with TRBD1 matching over 11 bases. The V gene end was trimmed by 2 bases and the J gene end by 4 bases; junction bases not matched to a gene: 5. The germline V gene has CDR1 SGDLS and CDR2 YYNGEE. This CDR3 comprises 15 residues. The CDR3 bases are TGTGCCAGCAGCGTCACAGGACAGGGGGCGTACGAGCAGTACTTC. Protein: CASSVTGQGAYEQYF.

The chain combines TRBV6-5 with TRBJ2-1, with 10 bases lining up with TRBD2. After removal of 4 bases from V and 7 bases from J, the junction contained 10 bases not matched to a gene. The CDR3 is 16 amino acids. Germline CDR1 is MNHEY and CDR2 is SVGAGI. CDR3 sequence reads: CASSFHRAGGWNEQFF. CDR3 DNA sequence: TGTGCCAGCAGTTTTCACCGAGCGGGAGGGTGGAATGAGCAGTTCTTC.

This chain joins TRBV5-1 and TRBJ2-1, with 12 bases lining up with TRBD2. The CDR3 contains 16 residues. The J segment lost 9 bases and the V segment lost 4 bases, leaving 11 bases of the junction unmatched. Per germline, CDR1 SGHRS and CDR2 YFSETQ. The CDR3 DNA follows: TGCGCCAGCAGCGCTTCTCTAGCGGGAGGGCCGGGTGAGCAGTTCTTC. Translation gives CASSASLAGGPGEQFF.

J is TRBJ2-1 and V is TRBV7-8; D is ambiguous. V lost 1 base, J lost 8 bases, and 15 bases lay in between. Germline V gene lookup returns CDR1 SGHVS and CDR2 FQNEAQ. CDR3 length: 15 residues. Here the CDR3 DNA reads TGTGCCAGCAGCTTAGTAGATCCCCGCCTAGATGAGCAGTTCTTC. Protein sequence: CASSLVDPRLDEQFF.

The chain combines TRBV9 with TRBJ2-6, with D perhaps matching TRBD1 (5 bases). CDR1 is SGDLS, CDR2 YYNGEE, per germline. V gave up 0 bases and J gave up 0 bases, with 13 bases separating them. This CDR3 contains 18 residues. CDR3 loop: CASSVGGRGASGANVLTF. DNA of the CDR3: TGTGCCAGCAGCGTAGGGGGCCGTGGGGCCTCTGGGGCCAACGTCCTGACTTTC.

The J gene is TRBJ1-1, the V gene TRBV28; D call uncertain. Germline lookup yields CDR1 MDHEN and CDR2 SYDVKM. The CDR3 spans 14 residues. With 5 bases removed from V and 5 bases from J, the gap between germline ends came to 15 bases. In DNA, the CDR3 is TGTGCCAGCAGTCGCCCTCGGGGAGGGACTGAAGCTTTCTTT. It translates to CASSRPRGGTEAFF.

For the CDR3, the DNA is TGTGCCACCAGCAGACCCGGGACAGTGAACACTGAAGCTTTCTTT. Its protein is CATSRPGTVNTEAFF. The chain uses TRBV15 and TRBJ1-1; 7 bases are shared with TRBD1. Germline V CDR1 and CDR2: LNHNV, YYDKDF (reference sequence). CDR3 length: 15 residues. The J segment lost 0 bases and the V segment lost 2 bases, leaving 3 bases of the junction unmatched.

This chain joins TRBV11-2 and TRBJ2-7, with 7 bases fitting TRBD2. V was clipped by 5 bases and J by 2 bases; unmatched bases: 6. The CDR3 contains 14 residues. Germline CDR1 is SGHAT and CDR2 is FQNNGV. CDR3 protein: CASSRGGGPYEQYF. The CDR3 nucleotides read TGTGCCAGCAGCCGCGGGGGTGGCCCCTACGAGCAGTACTTC.

This clone appeared a single time. The V and J genes are TRBV2 and TRBJ2-1; no firm D call. CDR1 is SNHLY, CDR2 FYNNEI, per germline. This CDR3 is 14 amino acids long. Trimming pared 5 bases from V and 0 bases from J, leaving 8 bases between. The CDR3 here is CASSLSSSYNEQFF. Here the CDR3 DNA reads TGTGCCAGCAGTCTCTCGAGCTCCTACAATGAGCAGTTCTTC.

The J gene is TRBJ2-5, the V gene TRBV18; D ambiguous. Germline V CDR1 and CDR2: KGHSH, LQKENI. V was pared by 3 bases and J by 1 base, with 9 bases between. The CDR3 consists of 14 residues. This CDR3 reads CASSPLAVQETQYF. The CDR3 region has the DNA TGTGCCAGCTCACCCTTAGCAGTCCAAGAGACCCAGTACTTC.

The chain couples TRBV10-3 to TRBJ2-3, with D perhaps matching TRBD1 (6 bases). In germline, CDR1 is ENHRY, CDR2 SYGVKD. This CDR3 is 14 amino acids long. V was shortened by 2 bases and J by 5 bases, with 11 bases between the two germline ends. Here the CDR3 DNA reads TGTGCCATCAGTGAGGGCCCAGGGGTAGATACGCAGTATTTT. Translation: CAISEGPGVDTQYF.

The chain employs TRBV5-1 and TRBJ1-4; a possible D gene is TRBD1 (5 bases). V was trimmed by 4 bases and J by 0 bases, leaving 7 bases between them. The CDR3 is 14 residues long. Germline V gene data show CDR1 as SGHRS and CDR2 as YFSETQ. This chain's CDR3 is CASSTTATNEKLFF. The CDR3 region has the DNA TGCGCCAGCAGCACGACAGCAACTAATGAAAAACTGTTTTTT.